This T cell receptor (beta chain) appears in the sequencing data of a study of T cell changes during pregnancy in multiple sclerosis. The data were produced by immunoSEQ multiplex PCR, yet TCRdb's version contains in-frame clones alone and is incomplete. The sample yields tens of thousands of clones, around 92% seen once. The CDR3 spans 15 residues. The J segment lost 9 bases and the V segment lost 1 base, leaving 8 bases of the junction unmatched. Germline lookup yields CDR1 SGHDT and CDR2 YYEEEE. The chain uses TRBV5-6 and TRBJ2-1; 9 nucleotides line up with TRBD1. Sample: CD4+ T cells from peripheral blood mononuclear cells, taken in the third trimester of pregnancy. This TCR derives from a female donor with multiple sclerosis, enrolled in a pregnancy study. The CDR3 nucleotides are TGTGCCAGCAGCTTGCCGGGACAGGGTATGGGTGAGCAGTTCTTC. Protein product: CASSLPGQGMGEQFF.